These 13 T cell receptor beta chains were all obtained from the same sample, sequenced in a study of T cell responses to AZD1222 COVID-19 vaccine. The protocol was immunoSEQ multiplex PCR, while the TCRdb copy is restricted to in-frame clones and leaves out a portion. The sample consists of roughly 100,000 clones, more than 75% of them appearing once. The specimen was peripheral blood, collected 28 days after the second AZD1222 dose. The receptors here all came from an adult who received the AZD1222 COVID-19 vaccine.

V usage is TRBV5-1 and J usage is TRBJ1-1; tentatively, D is TRBD1 (5 bases). V was cut by 0 bases and J by 3 bases, with 9 bases left in between. Germline CDR1 SGHRS, CDR2 YFSETQ. The CDR3 has 14 amino acids. The CDR3 region has the DNA TGCGCCAGCAGCTTGGCCACGGGGGACACTGAAGCTTTCTTT. Translating it yields CASSLATGDTEAFF.

This clone occurred once. V and J are TRBV5-1 and TRBJ1-5; maybe TRBD1 (5 bases). The ends were cut back, 0 bases at V and 2 bases at J, with 6 bases in the middle. The CDR3 has 14 residues. Germline CDR1 reads SGHRS; CDR2 reads YFSETQ. CDR3 amino acids: CASSLEQGNQPQHF. The CDR3 DNA follows: TGCGCCAGCAGCTTGGAACAGGGCAATCAGCCCCAGCATTTT.

The J gene is TRBJ1-5, the V gene TRBV5-1; the D is unclear. V lost 4 bases and J lost 0, with 5 bases in between. Germline V gives CDR1 SGHRS, CDR2 YFSETQ. The CDR3 is made up of 13 amino acids. The CDR3 DNA is TGCGCCAGCAGCACTACTAGCAATCAGCCCCAGCATTTT. Its translation: CASSTTSNQPQHF.

The V call is TRBV3-1 (or the pseudogene TRBV3-2), the J call TRBJ2-4, with D perhaps TRBD2 (6 bases). This CDR3 is built from 16 residues. The V end lost 1 base, the J end lost 1 base, and 11 bases lay between the germline ends. Germline V gene data show CDR1 as LGHDT and CDR2 as YNNKEL (reference sequence). CDR3: CASSQVGGRAKNIQYF. In DNA, the CDR3 is TGTGCCAGCAGCCAAGTAGGAGGGCGGGCCAAAAACATTCAGTACTTC.

The genes are TRBV4-3 and TRBJ2-7; D is unclear. V shed 4 bases and J shed 3 bases, with 10 bases lying between them. Germline loops: CDR1 LGHNA, CDR2 YSLEER. This CDR3 spans 13 amino acids. This CDR3 is CASSRGLLYEQYF. As DNA, the CDR3 is TGCGCCAGCAGCCGCGGATTACTCTACGAGCAGTACTTC.

The chain employs TRBV12-5 and TRBJ1-6, with 7 positions matching TRBD1. The V gene end was trimmed by 6 bases and the J gene end by 9 bases; junction bases not matched to a gene: 2. CDR1 is LGHNT and CDR2 is FRNRAP in the germline V gene. The CDR3 runs 12 residues. In DNA, the CDR3 is TGTGCTAGTGGGGCAGGGGGTTCACCCCTCCACTTT. This translates into CASGAGGSPLHF.

The DNA of the CDR3 is TGTGCCAGCAGTCTGGGACAGGGTAGCAATCAGCCCCAGCATTTT. This gives the protein CASSLGQGSNQPQHF. V and J are TRBV28 and TRBJ1-5; 9 nucleotides agree with TRBD1. The CDR3 has 15 residues. Germline-derived CDR1 and CDR2 are MDHEN and SYDVKM. Trimming at V came to 5 bases and at J to 0 bases, leaving 2 bases not matched to a gene.

V is TRBV18 and J is TRBJ2-7; D ambiguous. Looked up from germline, CDR1 is KGHSH and CDR2 is LQKENI. Between the trimmed V and J ends, which lost 3 bases and 2 bases, there was a span of 8 bases. The CDR3 is 13 residues long. CDR3 nucleotide sequence: TGTGCCAGCTCACCCGGCAGGACCTACGAGCAGTACTTC. Translating gives CASSPGRTYEQYF.

This clone was detected only once. The chain is built from TRBV9 and TRBJ2-2; 10 nucleotides agree with TRBD2. Unmatched junction bases numbered 0, after V lost 0 bases and J lost 1 base. The CDR3 sequence is 16 residues long. The germline V gene encodes CDR1 SGDLS and CDR2 YYNGEE. The chain's CDR3 is CASSVGTSGNTGELFF. The CDR3 DNA reads TGTGCCAGCAGCGTAGGGACTAGCGGGAACACCGGGGAGCTGTTTTTT.

This clone has just a few counts. This sequence joins TRBV5-1 and TRBJ1-1; D ambiguous. In germline, CDR1 is SGHRS, CDR2 YFSETQ. Trimming left V 4 bases short and J 1 base short, with 14 bases between. The CDR3 is 15 amino acids. The CDR3 here is CASSKDGIGNTEAFF. The CDR3 DNA follows: TGCGCCAGCAGCAAAGACGGGATAGGGAACACTGAAGCTTTCTTT.

V gene TRBV27 combines with J gene TRBJ1-1; D gene unclear. This CDR3 is 15 amino acids long. The ends were cut back, 1 base at V and 1 base at J, with 10 bases in the middle. Per germline, CDR1 MNHEY and CDR2 SMNVEV (reference sequence). CDR3 loop: CASSLFGSRNTEAFF. CDR3 nucleotides: TGTGCCAGCAGTTTATTCGGCAGCAGGAACACTGAAGCTTTCTTT.

The chain is built from TRBV25-1 and TRBJ2-7, with a tentative D call TRBD2 (5 bases). Trimming pared 10 bases from V and 3 bases from J, leaving 13 bases between. The CDR3 spans 12 residues. The germline V gene has CDR1 MGHDK and CDR2 SYGVNS. The CDR3 DNA follows: TGTGCCACCGGGAAGGACCTCTACGAGCAGTACTTC. Translation: CATGKDLYEQYF.

V is TRBV5-4 and J is TRBJ1-4, with D maybe TRBD1 (6 bases). The germline V and J ends were trimmed by 4 bases and 4 bases, with 14 bases remaining between them. CDR3 length: 15 residues. The V gene's germline CDR1 is SGHNT and CDR2 YYREEE (reference sequence). CDR3 in amino acids: CASSPGGTLNEKLFF. In DNA, the CDR3 is TGTGCCAGCAGCCCGGGCGGGACACTTAATGAAAAACTGTTTTTT.